This entry concerns a single T cell receptor (beta chain). Its antigen is currently unknown. Treatment defined: approximately 9-day PBMC culture with coronavirus spike peptide pools or control peptides (ViraFEST assay). CD4+ T cells that had been cultured provided DNA sequenced with the Oncomine TCR Beta short-read assay. Researchers extracted genomic DNA from CD4+ T cells that had been cultured. MiXCR, run by TCRdb on the PCR reads, gives a single entry per CDR3 protein. The sample holds about 11,000 distinct CDR3 sequences, approximately 80% seen once. These data originate in a study of vaccination and CD4 T cells after COVID-19. This CDR3 region has 18 residues. Germline-derived CDR1 and CDR2 are DFQATT and SNEGSKA (reference sequence). The ends lost 0 bases at V and 3 bases at J; junction bases unmatched: 12.

Specimen: CD4+ T cells from blood, cultured in vitro. This chain connects TRBV20-1 to TRBJ1-5; 9 nucleotides align to TRBD1. The TCR was taken from a human donor who had recovered from COVID-19. The CDR3 reads CSARDLDRGFLPNQPQHF. The CDR3 nucleotides read TGCAGTGCTAGAGATTTGGACAGGGGCTTTCTCCCCAATCAGCCCCAGCATTTT.